The source of this T cell receptor beta chain is a study of T cell repertoires in cytomegalovirus infection. One entry per CDR3 protein results from TCRdb running MiXCR on the reads. The sample has 200,000 or so distinct CDR3 sequences, approximately 40% seen once; the top ten hold approximately 60%. Details on this clonotype: Its antigen is unidentified.

The germline gives CDR1 LNHDA, CDR2 SQIVND (reference sequence). V was shortened by 3 bases and J by 4 bases, with 6 bases between the two germline ends. This CDR3 has 13 amino acids. The genes are TRBV19 and TRBJ2-2; no clear D gene. The specimen comprised CD8+ T cells from cultured PBMCs, sampled from culture after CMV antigen stimulation. The TCR sequence derives from a human donor in good health (CMV status not recorded). Some clones in this sample may be carry-over from other donors' samples. The CDR3, as DNA: TGTGCCAGTAGTATTCGGCCCACCGGGGAGCTGTTTTTT. Amino acids: CASSIRPTGELFF.